This T cell receptor (beta chain) was documented in a study of metastatic and nonmetastatic thyroid tumors. Study information: For malignant and benign thyroid patients, tumor or nodule tissue and blood were the sources whose repertoires were compared. Findings of the study overall: According to reports, the diversity of TCR beta was significantly higher in malignant thyroid tumors than in benign nodules, and this held in both blood and tumor samples.

TCRdb used MiXCR to call clones anew from the PCR reads. The sample yields approximately 50,000 clones, roughly 4% seen once. V was trimmed by 3 bases and J by 8 bases, leaving 18 bases between them. The CDR3 is 16 residues long. CDR1 and CDR2 from the germline V gene are SGDLS and YYNGEE. No patient had received any treatment before thyroid surgery. Ten or more counts support this clone. No antigen is known for it. The chain combines TRBV9 with TRBJ1-6; tentative D call: TRBD1 (6 bases). This receptor was taken from a female donor with papillary thyroid cancer or a benign thyroid nodule (not recorded which). Some clones in this sample may be carry-over from other donors' samples. The sequenced sample was blood. This CDR3 reads CASSAGGRGRDSPLHF. In DNA, the CDR3 is TGTGCCAGCAGCGCCGGTGGCAGGGGCCGGGATTCACCCCTCCACTTT.